This is a list of T cell receptor beta chains from one sample in a study of T cell changes during pregnancy in multiple sclerosis. Using immunoSEQ multiplex PCR, the repertoire was profiled, and TCRdb retains in-frame clones only, with some absent. In the table there are approximately 33,000 clones, about 91% of which are singletons. Specimen: CD4+ T cells from peripheral blood mononuclear cells, collected after pregnancy. The receptors were sampled from a female donor with multiple sclerosis, enrolled in a pregnancy study. Each CDR3 is given with its conserved first and last residue. The D gene is left open where the match is weak. Clone size is not always given. Where it is, it says once, few, many or a class for expanded clones.

>.|TRBD2|TRBJ2-7|TRBV4-3
CASSPYPSGRGDEQYF
TGCGCCAGCAGCCCTTACCCTAGCGGCCGAGGGGACGAGCAGTACTTC
>.|TRBD2|TRBJ2-1|TRBV7-6
CASSLLPSGNNEQFF
TGTGCCAGCAGCTTACTTCCTAGCGGGAACAATGAGCAGTTCTTC
>.|TRBD2|TRBJ2-1|TRBV2
CASPISGGVYNEQFF
TGTGCCAGCCCTATTAGCGGGGGAGTTTACAATGAGCAGTTCTTC
>.|TRBD1|TRBJ2-2|TRBV6-1
CASSRGDRATGELFF
TGTGCCAGCAGCCGAGGGGACAGGGCTACCGGGGAGCTGTTTTTT
>few|.|TRBJ1-5|TRBV6-1
CASSLDLGNQPQHF
TGTGCCAGCAGCCTAGATTTAGGCAATCAGCCCCAGCATTTT
>.|.|TRBJ1-1|TRBV5-5
CASSFPQGMNTEAFF
TGTGCCAGCAGCTTTCCCCAGGGTATGAACACTGAAGCTTTCTTT
>.|.|TRBJ1-2|TRBV7-9
CASSFDWGYTF
TGTGCCAGCAGCTTTGACTGGGGCTACACCTTC
>.|TRBD1|TRBJ2-4|TRBV7-9
CASSLDRGAPTKNIQYF
TGTGCCAGCAGCCTCGACAGGGGGGCCCCGACCAAAAACATTCAGTACTTC
>.|TRBD1|TRBJ2-1|TRBV9
CASSVGGLGGARQFF
TGTGCCAGCAGCGTTGGCGGGCTAGGGGGCGCACGTCAGTTCTTC
>.|.|TRBJ2-7|TRBV18
CASSLDSSYEQYF
TGTGCCAGCTCCCTAGACAGCTCCTACGAGCAGTACTTC
>.|.|TRBJ1-4|TRBV29-1
CSVVGAKTNEKLFF
TGCAGCGTTGTGGGAGCCAAGACTAATGAAAAACTGTTTTTT
>.|.|TRBJ2-4|TRBV11-2
CASSFTGLDIQYF
TGTGCCAGCAGCTTTACAGGGTTGGACATTCAGTACTTC
>.|TRBD1|TRBJ2-5|TRBV6-5
CASSPSGTADQTQYF
TGTGCCAGCAGTCCCTCCGGGACAGCCGACCAAACCCAGTACTTC
>.|.|TRBJ2-5|TRBV27
CASSPLAGQNAQETQYF
TGTGCCAGCAGTCCGTTGGCGGGACAGAACGCCCAAGAGACCCAGTACTTC
>.|.|TRBJ2-7|TRBV19
CASSTSAYEQYF
TGTGCCAGTAGTACATCAGCCTACGAGCAGTACTTC
>.|.|TRBJ1-1|TRBV6-1
CASSGALNTEAFF
TGTGCCAGCAGTGGGGCACTGAACACTGAAGCTTTCTTT
>.|TRBD2|TRBJ2-1|TRBV6-5
CASKGGGLGRNEQFF
TGTGCCAGCAAGGGTGGGGGACTAGGGCGCAATGAGCAGTTCTTC
>few|.|TRBJ1-2|TRBV7-6
CASSSAATNYGYTF
TGTGCCAGCAGCTCGGCGGCTACCAACTATGGCTACACCTTC
>.|TRBD1|TRBJ2-4|TRBV19
CASSISGLGTGYIQYF
TGTGCCAGTAGTATTTCGGGGTTAGGGACAGGGTACATTCAGTACTTC
>.|TRBD1|TRBJ1-2|TRBV5-1
CASSLQGESNGYTF
TGCGCCAGCAGCTTGCAGGGGGAATCGAATGGCTACACCTTC
>.|.|TRBJ2-1|TRBV6-4
CASSDSSGRSEQFF
TGTGCCAGCAGTGACTCTAGCGGACGAAGTGAGCAGTTCTTC
>few|.|TRBJ1-1|TRBV20-1
CSGVATTEAFF
TGCAGTGGGGTAGCGACCACTGAAGCTTTCTTT
>.|TRBD1|TRBJ1-1|TRBV2
CASRGYRGQSEAFF
TGTGCCAGCAGGGGATACAGGGGGCAGTCTGAAGCTTTCTTT
>.|TRBD2|TRBJ2-5|TRBV7-3
CASSLTSGPQETQYF
TGTGCCAGCAGCTTAACTAGCGGGCCCCAAGAGACCCAGTACTTC
>once|.|TRBJ2-7|TRBV7-2
CASSFSRGPYEQYF
TGTGCCAGCAGCTTCAGCAGGGGACCCTACGAGCAGTACTTC
>.|TRBD1|TRBJ1-1|TRBV7-6
CASSLNGDRGPLTSAEAFF
TGTGCCAGCAGCCTCAATGGGGACAGGGGGCCTTTGACCTCGGCTGAAGCTTTCTTT
>.|.|TRBJ2-1|TRBV7-8
CASSLAMNAQAGQYNEQFF
TGTGCCAGCAGCTTAGCTATGAATGCGCAAGCAGGCCAATACAATGAGCAGTTCTTC